Shown below are 9 T cell receptor beta chains from a single sample sequenced in a study of blood T cell repertoires in COVID-19. Sequencing used immunoSEQ multiplex PCR; TCRdb keeps in-frame clones, though not all of them. In the table there are about 150,000 clones, about 82% of which are singletons. The specimen sequenced was PBMCs or T cells enriched from blood (not recorded which). The receptors here all came from a woman aged 35 to 49 who had recovered from COVID-19.

This chain links TRBV4-2 with TRBJ1-1; D unclear. V was trimmed by 4 bases and J by 1 base, leaving 10 bases between them. Per the germline V gene, CDR1 is LGHNA and CDR2 is YNFKEQ. The CDR3 is 14 residues long. CDR3 in DNA: TGTGCCAGCAGCCGCACTGATACGAACACTGAAGCTTTCTTT. This sequence encodes CASSRTDTNTEAFF.

The chain links TRBV29-1 to TRBJ2-1, with D uncertain. Germline V lookup: CDR1 SQVTM, CDR2 ANQGSEA. Deletions cut 5 bases from V and 6 bases from J, with 5 bases between. The CDR3 runs 10 residues. The CDR3 sequence is CSVYGNEQFF. DNA for the CDR3: TGCAGCGTTTACGGCAATGAGCAGTTCTTC.

This chain connects TRBV6-5 to TRBJ1-6; 8 bases fit TRBD1. V shed 5 bases and J 7 bases; nucleotides not matched to a gene: 4. The CDR3 contains 14 residues. Germline CDR1 reads MNHEY; CDR2 reads SVGAGI. CDR3 DNA sequence: TGTGCCAGCAGTCCCGACAGGGGAAATTCACCCCTCCACTTT. This encodes CASSPDRGNSPLHF.

This rearrangement joins TRBV10-3 to TRBJ1-2; TRBD1 agrees at 7 bases. The germline CDR1 and CDR2 sequences are ENHRY and SYGVKD. The trim removed 7 bases at V and 7 bases at J, leaving 12 bases unmatched. The CDR3 totals 14 residues. Here the CDR3 reads CAINSGTDLGGYTF. CDR3 coding DNA: TGTGCCATCAACTCCGGGACAGATCTTGGTGGCTACACCTTC.

The chain uses TRBV2 and TRBJ2-2; 10 positions agree with TRBD1. CDR1 and CDR2 from the germline V gene are SNHLY and FYNNEI. The J segment lost 7 bases and the V segment lost 6 bases, leaving 5 bases of the junction unmatched. This CDR3 region has 14 residues. The DNA for the CDR3 is TGTGCCAGCAGGCCGGGACAGGGGATCGGGGAGCTGTTTTTT. This sequence encodes CASRPGQGIGELFF. The whole variable domain, filled in from reference TRBV2 and TRBJ2-2, reads EPEVTQTPSHQVTQMGQEVILRCVPISNHLYFYWYRQILGQKVEFLVSFYNNEISEKSEIFDDQFSVERPDGSNFTLKIRSTKLEDSAMYFCASRPGQGIGELFFGEGSRLTVL.

The chain joins TRBV2 to TRBJ2-2; no firm D call. Trimming stripped 6 bases from V and 5 bases from J, with 13 bases between. CDR1 and CDR2 from the germline V gene are SNHLY and FYNNEI. The CDR3 consists of 14 residues. The CDR3 nucleotides are TGTGCCAGCAGCCTTCTCCTAGGAACCGGGGAGCTGTTTTTT. It codes for CASSLLLGTGELFF.

This clone showed up just once. The chain employs TRBV7-6 and TRBJ2-7; 7 nucleotides agree with TRBD2. The V segment lost 5 bases and the J segment 5 bases; nucleotides outside the gene matches: 9. CDR3 size: 14 residues. From germline, CDR1 is SGHVS and CDR2 FNYEAQ. The CDR3 bases are TGTGCCAGCAGCGTTTGGGGAGGGCAGAACGAGCAGTACTTC. Its protein product is CASSVWGGQNEQYF.

There are a few counts of this clone. The chain combines TRBV25-1 with TRBJ1-4; 9 bases line up with TRBD1. This CDR3 contains 14 residues. Per the germline V gene, CDR1 is MGHDK and CDR2 is SYGVNS. Trimming cost V 3 bases and J 8 bases; bases outside gene matches: 4. CDR3 residues: CASSEGQGYEKLFF. In DNA form, the CDR3 reads TGTGCCAGCAGTGAGGGACAGGGCTACGAAAAACTGTTTTTT. The full variable domain, in which reference TRBV25-1 and TRBJ1-4 provide the parts outside the CDR3, is EADIYQTPRYLVIGTGKKITLECSQTMGHDKMYWYQQDPGMELHLIHYSYGVNSTEKGDLSSESTVSRIRTEHFPLTLESARPSHTSQYLCASSEGQGYEKLFFGSGTQLSVL.

V is TRBV19 and J is TRBJ1-1, with 7 bases lining up with TRBD1. The V and J ends lost 5 bases and 1 base, in that order; junction bases with no gene match: 22. This CDR3 contains 20 residues. Germline CDR1 and CDR2: LNHDA and SQIVND (reference sequence). For the CDR3, the DNA is TGTGCCAGTAGTCCGACCCGGAAGAGGGACAGAGCCCACGAGAACACTGAAGCTTTCTTT. Its translation: CASSPTRKRDRAHENTEAFF.